This T cell receptor (beta chain) originates from a study of regulatory T cells in long-lasting Graves disease. This clonotype was seen repeatedly, ten times or more. Time point specified: newly diagnosed GD, antithyroid drugs for less than 3 months. After RNA was extracted from PBMCs, the TCR library was made from it. Relying on iRepertoire HTBI primers and Arm-PCR of CDR3 regions, the team built TCR beta libraries. TCRdb reprocessed the multiplex PCR reads via MiXCR and lists one record per CDR3 protein. The sample records fewer than 350,000 distinct CDR3 sequences, 18% being singletons. The sequencing used peripheral blood mononuclear cells (PBMCs), collected at new diagnosis, from a patient treated with antithyroid drugs. The receptor comes from a female donor with Graves disease.

The CDR3 nucleotides are TGCGCCAGCAACAGAGAGATTGCAGATACGCAGTATTTT. Its translation: CASNREIADTQYF. This rearrangement joins TRBV5-1 to TRBJ2-3; D is uncertain. The length of the CDR3 is 13 residues. Germline V gene sequence: CDR1 SGHRS, CDR2 YFSETQ. Trimming took 6 bases from V and 4 from J, leaving 12 bases between them.